These 14 T cell receptor beta chains were sequenced from one sample in a study of OX40 agonist ivuxolimab in advanced cancers. Sequencing was performed with immunoSEQ multiplex PCR; in TCRdb, only in-frame clones are kept and a portion is missing. The sample shows tens of thousands of clones, around 84% of them seen only once. This material consisted of CD4+ or CD8+ T cells sorted from blood, taken in a trial of the OX40 agonist ivuxolimab. These receptors were obtained from an adult with an advanced solid tumor such as melanoma, head and neck, liver or kidney cancer.

As to this clone: The junction shows a germline mismatch at one end, possibly a read error. The V and J genes are TRBV11-3 and TRBJ2-1; 13 nucleotides match TRBD2. CDR1 is SGHNT and CDR2 is YENEEA in the germline V gene. The CDR3 runs to 14 residues. CDR3: CASSLATSGGKVIF. The CDR3, as DNA: TGTGCCAGCAGCCTAGCGACTAGCGGGGGGAAGGTAATCTTC.

The chain links TRBV28 to TRBJ2-1; TRBD2 might be the D (6 bases). Trimming left V 4 bases short and J 3 bases short, with 13 bases between. CDR3 length equals 15 residues. Germline loops: CDR1 MDHEN, CDR2 SYDVKM. The DNA for the CDR3 is TGTGCCAGCAGTTCCTTAGCGGACATCTACAATGAGCAGTTCTTC. Amino acid sequence: CASSSLADIYNEQFF.

J is TRBJ2-3 and V is TRBV5-1; no clear D gene. The CDR3 is 13 amino acids. Trimming removed 2 bases from V and 2 bases from J, with 6 bases in between. Germline V gene lookup returns CDR1 SGHRS and CDR2 YFSETQ. The CDR3 DNA is TGCGCCAGCAGCTTTACTCTCACAGATACGCAGTATTTT. It is translated as CASSFTLTDTQYF.

This clone has just one count. The rearrangement uses TRBV11-3 and TRBJ2-7; TRBD2 matches 7 bases. Trimming at V came to 0 bases and at J to 0 bases, leaving 2 bases not matched to a gene. CDR1 and CDR2 (germline): SGHNT, YENEEA. The CDR3 consists of 15 residues. The CDR3 loop is CASSLESGGSYEQYF. The CDR3 DNA follows: TGTGCCAGCAGCTTAGAATCGGGGGGCTCCTACGAGCAGTACTTC.

The gene calls are TRBV11-1 and TRBJ1-2; no definite D call. The length of the CDR3 is 14 residues. The germline V gene has CDR1 SGHAT and CDR2 FQDESV (reference sequence). The V end lost 2 bases, the J end lost 0 bases, and 7 bases lay between the germline ends. CDR3 nucleotide sequence: TGTGCCAGCAGCTTAAAAGACGCTAACTATGGCTACACCTTC. Its protein product is CASSLKDANYGYTF.

CDR3 amino acids: CASSLGIGFRYEQYF. CDR3 nucleotides: TGTGCCAGCAGCCTGGGTATTGGGTTCAGATACGAGCAGTACTTC. J is TRBJ2-7 and V is TRBV7-9, with no clear D. Deletions cut 5 bases from V and 4 bases from J, with 18 bases between. The CDR3 length is 15 residues. The germline CDR1 and CDR2 sequences are SEHNR and FQNEAQ (reference sequence).

This rearrangement joins TRBV11-2 to TRBJ2-3; TRBD2 matches 12 bases. The CDR3 length is 16 residues. Trimming took 4 bases from V and 6 from J; bases not matched to a gene: 8. CDR1 SGHAT and CDR2 FQNNGV come from the germline V gene. CDR3 amino acids: CASSSPTSGRMDTQYF. The CDR3, as DNA: TGTGCCAGCAGCTCGCCCACTAGCGGGAGGATGGATACGCAGTATTTT.

The gene calls are TRBV7-8 and TRBJ2-1; tentatively, D is TRBD1 or TRBD2 (6 bases each). The germline gives CDR1 SGHVS, CDR2 FQNEAQ. This CDR3 comprises 18 residues. Trimming pared 1 base from V and 0 bases from J, leaving 16 bases between. CDR3: CASSLVVGGTTSYNEQFF. In DNA form, the CDR3 reads TGTGCCAGCAGCTTAGTGGTTGGGGGGACAACCTCCTACAATGAGCAGTTCTTC.

This chain uses TRBV4-3 with TRBJ2-7; 10 positions match TRBD2. The CDR3 is 16 amino acids. CDR1 and CDR2 from the germline V gene are LGHNA and YSLEER. After removal of 3 bases from V and 5 bases from J, the junction contained 10 bases not matched to a gene. CDR3 sequence reads: CASSQERAGGPDEQYF. The CDR3 DNA is TGCGCCAGCAGCCAGGAAAGAGCGGGAGGGCCTGACGAGCAGTACTTC.

The chain combines TRBV4-3 with TRBJ2-3; 9 bases are shared with TRBD2. Germline V gene lookup returns CDR1 LGHNA and CDR2 YSLEER. The CDR3 consists of 17 residues. The ends lost 3 bases at V and 2 bases at J; junction bases unmatched: 9. The CDR3, as DNA: TGCGCCAGCAGCCATAGGCCTAGCGGGATAAACACAGATACGCAGTATTTT. Amino acids: CASSHRPSGINTDTQYF.

The rearrangement links TRBV13 to TRBJ2-5; tentative D call: TRBD1 (5 bases). Germline V CDR1 and CDR2: PRHDT, FYEKMQ (reference sequence). The length of the CDR3 is 13 residues. Trimming removed 2 bases from V and 7 bases from J, with 11 bases in between. CDR3 amino acids: CASSLTGIPTQYF. CDR3 nucleotides: TGTGCCAGCAGCTTAACAGGCATTCCGACCCAGTACTTC.

This clone was found a few times. The V call is TRBV9, the J call TRBJ2-3; D is possibly TRBD2 (6 bases). Germline V gene lookup returns CDR1 SGDLS and CDR2 YYNGEE. V was cut by 3 bases and J by 2 bases, with 13 bases left in between. This CDR3 comprises 15 residues. CDR3 loop: CASSERAGPTDTQYF. In nucleotides, the CDR3 is TGTGCCAGCAGCGAGAGGGCGGGGCCCACAGATACGCAGTATTTT.

This clone was detected once. The CDR3 DNA follows: TGTGCCAGCAGTTCCGCTTCCTACGAGCAGTACTTC. It encodes CASSSASYEQYF. The V gene is TRBV28, the J gene TRBJ2-7, with D hard to call. Germline lookup yields CDR1 MDHEN and CDR2 SYDVKM. This CDR3 has 12 residues. The ends were cut back, 4 bases at V and 1 base at J, with 5 bases in the middle.

The genes are TRBV19 and TRBJ2-7, with 12 bases lining up with TRBD2. The CDR3 has 17 amino acids. With V trimmed by 3 bases and J by 3 bases, 9 bases remained unmatched. Germline assignment: CDR1 LNHDA and CDR2 SQIVND (reference sequence). CDR3 in DNA: TGTGCCAGTAGTATGGTTCCTAGCGGGAGGGCCATCTACGAGCAGTACTTC. Its protein product is CASSMVPSGRAIYEQYF.